The 32 T cell receptor beta chains in this list originate from one sample, sequenced in a study of beta chain features in type 1 diabetes. Investigators reverse transcribed all isolated RNA, so they sequenced expressed TCRB transcripts. The assay was immunoSEQ multiplex PCR, and TCRdb's table has in-frame clones only and misses some. This sample has approximately 470,000 clones, with about 30% found just once. Specimen: naive CD4+ T cells from blood. The receptors stem from a man aged 18-30 years in good health.

This clone was observed a single time. J is TRBJ2-3 and V is TRBV6-5; D may match TRBD1 or TRBD2 (5 bases each). Germline V gene data show CDR1 as MNHEY and CDR2 as SVGAGI. The CDR3 contains 14 residues. V shed 2 bases and J shed 5 bases, with 11 bases lying between them. The CDR3 coding sequence is TGTGCCAGCAGTTACAGGGACCAGGGAGATACGCAGTATTTT. Its protein product is CASSYRDQGDTQYF.

This clone was seen a few times. The chain couples TRBV11-2 to TRBJ2-1, with D perhaps assigned TRBD1 or TRBD2 (5 bases each). Germline CDR1 reads SGHAT; CDR2 reads FQNNGV. CDR3 size: 16 residues. V shed 2 bases and J shed 0 bases, with 11 bases lying between them. The CDR3: CASSLLAGSSYNEQFF. The CDR3 nucleotides read TGTGCCAGCAGCTTATTGGCAGGGAGCTCCTACAATGAGCAGTTCTTC.

The chain is built from TRBV5-4 and TRBJ2-7; TRBD1 aligns across 7 bases. The CDR3 has 15 residues. Per the germline V gene, CDR1 is SGHNT and CDR2 is YYREEE (reference sequence). V was clipped by 4 bases and J by 0 bases; unmatched bases: 7. CDR3 loop: CASSRDSSSSYEQYF. The CDR3 DNA is TGTGCCAGCAGCCGGGACAGCTCGAGCTCCTACGAGCAGTACTTC.

The chain carries TRBV29-1 and TRBJ1-2; D possibly corresponds to TRBD1 (5 bases). V lost 3 bases and J lost 5, with 10 bases in between. CDR3 length equals 12 residues. Germline CDR1 reads SQVTM; CDR2 reads ANQGSEA. This CDR3 is CSVDVGGYGYTF. The CDR3 DNA is TGCAGCGTTGATGTCGGGGGTTATGGCTACACCTTC.

This clone occurred a few times. This rearrangement joins TRBV5-1 to TRBJ2-2, with D possibly matching TRBD1 (6 bases). V lost 4 bases, J lost 7 bases, and 14 bases lay in between. Germline loops: CDR1 SGHRS, CDR2 YFSETQ. The CDR3 runs to 14 residues. Written as DNA, the CDR3 is TGCGCCAGCAGCGTGGGACACTGGGGCGGGGAGCTGTTTTTT. Translation: CASSVGHWGGELFF.

This clone was recorded a few times. The gene calls are TRBV7-2 and TRBJ1-4; the D gene is possibly TRBD1 (5 bases). The CDR3 contains 16 residues. Trimming stripped 0 bases from V and 3 bases from J, with 11 bases between. Germline V gene data show CDR1 as SGHTA and CDR2 as FQGNSA. CDR3 coding DNA: TGTGCCAGCAGCTTAGCTCAGGGTGTCGCTAATGAAAAACTGTTTTTT. This translates into CASSLAQGVANEKLFF.

This clone was seen only a few times. V is TRBV30 and J is TRBJ2-7, with D possibly matching TRBD1 (5 bases). Trimming removed 0 bases from V and 2 bases from J, with 11 bases in between. Germline values: CDR1 GTSNPN, CDR2 SVGIG (reference sequence). This CDR3 comprises 14 residues. This CDR3 is CAWSVARGPYEQYF. The CDR3 bases are TGTGCCTGGAGTGTGGCTAGGGGCCCCTACGAGCAGTACTTC.

There are a few counts of this clone. The V call is TRBV27, the J call TRBJ2-1; D not certain. The ends were cut back, 3 bases at V and 2 bases at J, with 14 bases in the middle. CDR1 is MNHEY, CDR2 SMNVEV, per germline (reference sequence). There are 16 residues in the CDR3. CDR3 DNA sequence: TGTGCCAGCAGTTTGGGTGGGCGAGAACCCTACAATGAGCAGTTCTTC. It translates to CASSLGGREPYNEQFF.

This clone was recorded a few times. The CDR3 DNA reads TGTGCCTGGAGCCGCGGAGGAATCGGGAGCTCTGGGGCCAACGTCCTGACTTTC. Its translation: CAWSRGGIGSSGANVLTF. This sequence joins TRBV30 and TRBJ2-6; tentative D call: TRBD2 (6 bases). The CDR3 has 18 amino acids. Germline values: CDR1 GTSNPN, CDR2 SVGIG (reference sequence). V was shortened by 3 bases and J by 0 bases, with 18 bases between the two germline ends.

The chain employs TRBV4-1 and TRBJ2-1; TRBD2 agrees at 12 bases. J was trimmed by 7 bases and V by 4 bases; bases with no gene match: 11. The CDR3 totals 17 residues. Germline V CDR1 and CDR2: MGHRA, YSYEKL. CDR3: CASSLRLAGETLNEQFF. The CDR3 coding sequence is TGCGCCAGCAGCCTCAGACTAGCGGGAGAGACTTTGAATGAGCAGTTCTTC.

This chain joins TRBV5-1 and TRBJ2-3; D call uncertain. This CDR3 region has 13 residues. The germline CDR1 and CDR2 sequences are SGHRS and YFSETQ. With 3 bases removed from V and 1 base from J, the gap between germline ends came to 6 bases. CDR3 coding DNA: TGCGCCAGCAGCTCCAGCCGCACAGATACGCAGTATTTT. Translating gives CASSSSRTDTQYF.

The gene calls are TRBV11-2 and TRBJ2-1; D not resolved. Germline-derived CDR1 and CDR2 are SGHAT and FQNNGV. Trimming took 7 bases from V and 10 from J, leaving 17 bases between them. This CDR3 comprises 13 residues. CDR3 coding DNA: TGTGCCAGCACCAAACCATACAATGAGGAGCAGTTCTTC. Translation gives CASTKPYNEEQFF.

This clone was counted a few times. This chain joins TRBV29-1 and TRBJ2-3; D is uncertain. Germline CDR1 reads SQVTM; CDR2 reads ANQGSEA. This CDR3 spans 16 amino acids. Trimming shortened V by 0 bases and J by 5 bases, and 18 bases separated the two germline ends. The CDR3 is CSVEDQFGPPGDTQYF. In DNA form, the CDR3 reads TGCAGCGTTGAAGATCAGTTCGGACCCCCGGGAGATACGCAGTATTTT.

In its sample, this clone was seen a few times. V usage is TRBV30 and J usage is TRBJ2-2; D is uncertain. CDR1 and CDR2 from the germline V gene are GTSNPN and SVGIG (reference sequence). Trimming shortened V by 0 bases and J by 7 bases, and 12 bases separated the two germline ends. The CDR3 has 14 residues. CDR3 protein: CAWSVHRVHGELFF. As DNA, the CDR3 is TGTGCCTGGAGTGTGCATAGGGTCCACGGGGAGCTGTTTTTT. Complete variable domain (other parts from reference TRBV30 and TRBJ2-2): SQTIHQWPATLVQPVGSPLSLECTVEGTSNPNLYWYRQAAGRGLQLLFYSVGIGQISSEVPQNLSASRPQDRQFILSSKKLLLSDSGFYLCAWSVHRVHGELFFGEGSRLTVL.

A few counts support this clone. The rearrangement links TRBV7-2 to TRBJ2-2, with D unresolved. Germline V gene sequence: CDR1 SGHTA, CDR2 FQGNSA. The V end lost 7 bases, the J end lost 0 bases, and 15 bases lay between the germline ends. The CDR3 contains 16 residues. The CDR3 spells CASTPLAVTNTGELFF. The CDR3 DNA reads as TGTGCCAGCACCCCCCTCGCTGTGACGAACACCGGGGAGCTGTTTTTT.

A few counts support this clone. The chain links TRBV7-9 to TRBJ2-1; 13 bases are a match to TRBD2. The CDR3 contains 16 residues. Per germline, CDR1 SEHNR and CDR2 FQNEAQ (reference sequence). V trimming: 5 bases; J trimming: 8 bases; junction bases outside the gene matches: 9. CDR3: CASSPWTSGSAYEQFF. The CDR3 nucleotides read TGTGCCAGCAGCCCCTGGACTAGCGGGAGTGCCTATGAGCAGTTCTTC.

V and J are TRBV7-2 and TRBJ2-1, with D uncertain. This CDR3 has 11 amino acids. CDR1 SGHTA and CDR2 FQGNSA come from the germline V gene. The V end lost 2 bases, the J end lost 11 bases, and 7 bases lay between the germline ends. The CDR3 reads CASSLSTKQFF. The CDR3 region has the DNA TGTGCCAGCAGCTTATCTACAAAGCAGTTCTTC. The complete variable domain, with remaining parts taken from reference TRBV7-2 and TRBJ2-1, reads GAGVSQSPSNKVTEKGKDVELRCDPISGHTALYWYRQSLGQGLEFLIYFQGNSAPDKSGLPSDRFSAERTGGSVSTLTIQRTQQEDSAVYLCASSLSTKQFFGPGTRLTVL.

V gene TRBV9 combines with J gene TRBJ1-1; TRBD1 matches 8 bases. The trim removed 0 bases at V and 3 bases at J, leaving 4 bases unmatched. Germline V lookup: CDR1 SGDLS, CDR2 YYNGEE. CDR3 length equals 15 residues. Written as DNA, the CDR3 is TGTGCCAGCAGCGTAGCTCTGGACAGGGACACTGAAGCTTTCTTT. This translates into CASSVALDRDTEAFF.

This clone appeared a few times. CDR3 sequence (DNA): TGTGCCACCAGCATCGGGACAGCGGGTTACGAGCAGTACTTC. Amino acid sequence: CATSIGTAGYEQYF. The chain combines TRBV15 with TRBJ2-7, with D perhaps matching TRBD1 (7 bases). The CDR3 extends over 14 amino acids. V was cut by 4 bases and J by 4 bases, with 14 bases left in between. Germline V gene sequence: CDR1 LNHNV, CDR2 YYDKDF (reference sequence).

In this sample, this clone turned up a few times. The chain employs TRBV5-1 and TRBJ2-4; possibly TRBD2 for D (6 bases). The CDR3 is made up of 15 amino acids. From germline, CDR1 is SGHRS and CDR2 YFSETQ. V lost 4 bases and J 5 bases, leaving 16 bases between the germline ends. The CDR3 sequence is CASSPNVGGENIQYF. DNA for the CDR3: TGCGCCAGCAGCCCCAACGTCGGGGGAGAAAACATTCAGTACTTC.

In its sample, this clone was seen a few times. The V call is TRBV30, the J call TRBJ1-2; no firm D call. CDR1 is GTSNPN, CDR2 SVGIG, per germline (reference sequence). This CDR3 is 15 amino acids long. The germline V and J ends were trimmed by 7 bases and 0 bases, with 18 bases remaining between them. CDR3 coding DNA: TGTGCCTCGCCGCCGGGGAAACTGACTAACTATGGCTACACCTTC. Its translation is CASPPGKLTNYGYTF.

The V call is TRBV27, the J call TRBJ2-5; 11 nucleotides match TRBD2. This CDR3 is built from 17 residues. The junction had 14 bases not matched to a gene; V was cut back by 2 bases and J by 9 bases. Germline CDR1 MNHEY, CDR2 SMNVEV (reference sequence). The CDR3 region has the DNA TGTGCCAGCAGTTTAAGGGCACTAGCGGGAGTGGCTGAGGCCCAGTACTTC. It translates to CASSLRALAGVAEAQYF.

V gene TRBV25-1 combines with J gene TRBJ1-5; D remains ambiguous. Germline V CDR1 and CDR2: MGHDK, SYGVNS. Trimming took 0 bases from V and 5 from J, leaving 5 bases between them. This CDR3 has 13 amino acids. The CDR3 reads CASSEYSDQPQHF. The CDR3 bases are TGTGCCAGCAGTGAATATTCCGATCAGCCCCAGCATTTT.

This chain uses TRBV30 with TRBJ2-5, with D possibly TRBD1 on 6 matching bases. V was shortened by 4 bases and J by 2 bases, with 17 bases between the two germline ends. Germline-derived CDR1 and CDR2 are GTSNPN and SVGIG (reference sequence). The CDR3 loop spans 15 amino acids. The CDR3 loop is CAWTRGQIIQETQYF. The CDR3, as DNA: TGTGCCTGGACCCGCGGACAGATCATACAAGAGACCCAGTACTTC.

This chain connects TRBV9 to TRBJ2-7; TRBD1 matches at 8 bases. This CDR3 has 15 amino acids. The V segment lost 3 bases and the J segment 7 bases; nucleotides outside the gene matches: 12. The germline CDR1 and CDR2 sequences are SGDLS and YYNGEE. CDR3 DNA sequence: TGTGCCAGCAGCGCAGGGGGCGAATACCGGAGGGAGCAGTACTTC. Its translation: CASSAGGEYRREQYF.

In this sample, this clone turned up a few times. V and J are TRBV19 and TRBJ1-5; D is undetermined. From germline, CDR1 is LNHDA and CDR2 SQIVND (reference sequence). Trimming removed 0 bases from V and 7 bases from J, with 7 bases in between. The CDR3 is made up of 13 amino acids. CDR3 bases: TGTGCCAGTAGTATAGATTTGCCACAGCCCCAGCATTTT. Amino acids: CASSIDLPQPQHF.

This sequence joins TRBV2 and TRBJ2-5, with D unresolved. Germline CDR1 is SNHLY and CDR2 is FYNNEI. V lost 2 bases and J lost 5, with 12 bases in between. This CDR3 contains 14 residues. CDR3 residues: CASSEWPNGETQYF. The DNA for the CDR3 is TGTGCCAGCAGTGAATGGCCGAATGGGGAGACCCAGTACTTC.

This rearrangement joins TRBV7-9 to TRBJ2-5; unclear D gene. CDR1 SEHNR and CDR2 FQNEAQ come from the germline V gene (reference sequence). The CDR3 is made up of 14 amino acids. Trimming removed 4 bases at V and 2 bases at J, with 11 bases between. The CDR3 region is CASSSFAWQETQYF. The CDR3 DNA is TGTGCCAGCAGCTCCTTTGCGTGGCAAGAGACCCAGTACTTC.

This clone has only a few counts. The V call is TRBV7-9, the J call TRBJ2-5; 7 nucleotides align to TRBD1. V was pared by 5 bases and J by 2 bases, with 2 bases of the junction left unmatched. Looked up from germline, CDR1 is SEHNR and CDR2 is FQNEAQ (reference sequence). This CDR3 has 13 amino acids. CDR3 bases: TGTGCCAGCAGCGCAGGGGGTCAAGAGACCCAGTACTTC. The encoded protein is CASSAGGQETQYF.

This clone was seen a few times. The chain couples TRBV30 to TRBJ2-1, with a weak D call TRBD2 (6 bases). This CDR3 contains 16 residues. CDR1 and CDR2 from the germline V gene are GTSNPN and SVGIG (reference sequence). The V end was cut by 2 bases, the J end by 1 base, with 15 bases between. CDR3 DNA sequence: TGTGCCTGGAGTAGGTCAGCGGGCGTGTCCTACAATGAGCAGTTCTTC. Protein sequence: CAWSRSAGVSYNEQFF. Using reference TRBV30 and TRBJ2-1 for the parts outside the CDR3, the full variable domain is SQTIHQWPATLVQPVGSPLSLECTVEGTSNPNLYWYRQAAGRGLQLLFYSVGIGQISSEVPQNLSASRPQDRQFILSSKKLLLSDSGFYLCAWSRSAGVSYNEQFFGPGTRLTVL.

The chain has TRBV14 and TRBJ2-5, with TRBD1 as a possible D gene (5 bases). Trimming pared 0 bases from V and 2 bases from J, leaving 10 bases between. The CDR3 is made up of 15 amino acids. Germline V gene lookup returns CDR1 SGHDN and CDR2 FVKESK. The DNA of the CDR3 is TGTGCCAGCAGCCAAGATAGCAGGGAACAAGAGACCCAGTACTTC. This sequence encodes CASSQDSREQETQYF.

The rearrangement joins TRBV7-6 to TRBJ2-1; TRBD1 is a possible D gene (5 bases). The CDR3 is 17 amino acids. V lost 1 base and J 3 bases, leaving 16 bases between the germline ends. Germline CDR1 reads SGHVS; CDR2 reads FNYEAQ. Here the CDR3 DNA reads TGTGCCAGCAGCTTAGGGCCCTTAGCTAGGGGCTACAATGAGCAGTTCTTC. Translating gives CASSLGPLARGYNEQFF.